These 26 T cell receptor beta chains share one sample of origin, sequenced in a study of cytomegalovirus exposure and HLA in healthy donors. The PCR had 60 Vbeta and 13 Jbeta primers. Using immunoSEQ multiplex PCR, the repertoire was profiled, and TCRdb retains in-frame clones only, with some absent. This sample has over 130,000 clones, with under 70% found just once. Sequencing used PBMCs. Every receptor here comes from a woman aged 55-70 years in good health and CMV-seronegative.

This clone came up a few times. The chain couples TRBV2 to TRBJ2-7; weak D call: TRBD1 (6 bases). Germline CDR1 is SNHLY and CDR2 is FYNNEI. The CDR3 sequence is 13 residues long. With 6 bases removed from V and 4 bases from J, the gap between germline ends came to 13 bases. CDR3 residues: CASRYRVGYEQYF. The CDR3 nucleotides are TGTGCCAGCAGGTACAGGGTGGGTTACGAGCAGTACTTC.

This clone was observed a handful of times. V gene TRBV28 combines with J gene TRBJ2-3; 7 positions agree with TRBD1. Germline V lookup: CDR1 MDHEN, CDR2 SYDVKM. CDR3 length: 15 residues. The V segment lost 6 bases and the J segment 6 bases; nucleotides outside the gene matches: 12. The CDR3 region has the DNA TGTGCCAGCAGGAAAGAGGGGGCCCGGTGGGATACGCAGTATTTT. Its protein is CASRKEGARWDTQYF.

The genes are TRBV5-1 and TRBJ2-1, with 16 bases lining up with TRBD2. Germline V gene lookup returns CDR1 SGHRS and CDR2 YFSETQ. Germline trimming cut 1 base from V and 10 bases from J; bases unmatched to any gene: 17. CDR3 length: 20 residues. The CDR3 sequence: CASSLSTGTSGRASFREQFF. Here the CDR3 DNA reads TGCGCCAGCAGCTTGAGCACCGGGACTAGCGGGAGGGCCTCCTTTCGGGAGCAGTTCTTC.

This chain uses TRBV6-5 with TRBJ2-3, with D possibly matching TRBD2 (7 bases). CDR3 size: 15 residues. V lost 6 bases to trimming and J lost 2 bases, with 15 bases between them. Germline loops: CDR1 MNHEY, CDR2 SVGAGI. The CDR3 spells CASRLWGGNTDTQYF. CDR3 in DNA: TGTGCCAGCAGACTCTGGGGGGGCAACACAGATACGCAGTATTTT.

This clone showed up just once. The germline gene is not matched at one end of the junction; a read error may be the cause. The rearrangement uses TRBV7-9 and TRBJ2-2, with 7 bases identical to TRBD1. Per germline, CDR1 SEHNR and CDR2 FQNEAQ (reference sequence). The CDR3 loop spans 15 amino acids. This CDR3 reads CSSSYTGAHTGELFF. DNA of the CDR3: TGTTCCAGCAGCTATACAGGGGCGCACACCGGGGAGCTGTTTTTT.

The V and J genes are TRBV5-1 and TRBJ2-3; TRBD2 agrees at 12 bases. V gave up 4 bases and J gave up 2 bases; unmatched junction bases: 8. CDR1 is SGHRS, CDR2 YFSETQ, per germline. The CDR3 covers 17 residues. This CDR3 reads CASSPLTSGRYTDTQYF. CDR3 sequence (DNA): TGCGCCAGCAGCCCGTTGACTAGCGGGAGATACACAGATACGCAGTATTTT.

There are a few counts of this clone. The J gene is TRBJ1-3, the V gene TRBV18; 7 nucleotides line up with TRBD1. The CDR3 is 17 amino acids. The V and J ends lost 1 base and 0 bases, in that order; junction bases with no gene match: 6. In germline, CDR1 is KGHSH, CDR2 LQKENI. CDR3: CASSPRDSFTSGNTIYF. DNA of the CDR3: TGTGCCAGCTCACCACGGGACAGCTTTACCTCTGGAAACACCATATATTTT.

This clone was seen more than once but under ten times. The CDR3 DNA sequence: TGTGCCAGCAGCTTAGGCGGGGACCCGCCCTTCGTGCAGTACTTC. As protein: CASSLGGDPPFVQYF. This chain links TRBV7-2 with TRBJ2-7; tentative D call: TRBD2 (6 bases). This CDR3 comprises 15 residues. Trimming removed 1 base at V and 9 bases at J, with 19 bases between. Germline values: CDR1 SGHTA, CDR2 FQGNSA. The variable domain in full, with the rest retrieved from reference TRBV7-2 and TRBJ2-7, is GAGVSQSPSNKVTEKGKDVELRCDPISGHTALYWYRQSLGQGLEFLIYFQGNSAPDKSGLPSDRFSAERTGGSVSTLTIQRTQQEDSAVYLCASSLGGDPPFVQYFGPGTRLTVT.

This clone was seen a few times. The CDR3 region is CGAHGGTGELFF. In DNA form, the CDR3 reads TGTGGGGCCCACGGGGGGACCGGGGAGCTGTTTTTT. This chain joins TRBV10-3 and TRBJ2-2; 7 nucleotides align to TRBD2. CDR1 and CDR2 from the germline V gene are ENHRY and SYGVKD. There are 12 residues in the CDR3.

The CDR3 reads CASSYSTGGGYTF. In DNA, the CDR3 is TGTGCCAGCAGTTACTCAACAGGGGGTGGCTACACCTTC. V gene TRBV6-5 combines with J gene TRBJ1-2; 8 positions agree with TRBD1. The germline gives CDR1 MNHEY, CDR2 SVGAGI. V shed 0 bases, J shed 7 bases, and the junction held 1 base outside the gene matches. This CDR3 has 13 amino acids.

Only a few counts were recorded for this clone. The rearrangement uses TRBV2 and TRBJ2-5; D perhaps matches TRBD2 (5 bases). The CDR3 length is 13 residues. Trimming took off 10 bases at V and 2 bases at J, with 14 bases between the two ends. CDR1 and CDR2 from the germline V gene are SNHLY and FYNNEI. The CDR3 bases are TGTGCCACCAAAGGGAGTATACAAGAGACCCAGTACTTC. Translating gives CATKGSIQETQYF.

The genes are TRBV28 and TRBJ2-1; TRBD2 agrees at 8 bases. Germline V gene sequence: CDR1 MDHEN, CDR2 SYDVKM. The V gene end was trimmed by 5 bases and the J gene end by 4 bases; junction bases not matched to a gene: 7. The CDR3 runs to 15 residues. The CDR3 DNA is TGTGCCAGCAGTATCCCAGCGGGAGTATACAATGAGCAGTTCTTC. Its translation is CASSIPAGVYNEQFF.

This chain links TRBV19 with TRBJ2-5, with TRBD2 identical over 11 bases. From germline, CDR1 is LNHDA and CDR2 SQIVND (reference sequence). The length of the CDR3 is 15 residues. V was clipped by 3 bases and J by 4 bases; unmatched bases: 4. The CDR3 nucleotides are TGTGCCAGTAGTATTTGGCTAGCGGGAGGAGAGACCCAGTACTTC. Protein sequence: CASSIWLAGGETQYF.

CDR3 residues: CASSIAQTGSYEQYF. CDR3 bases: TGTGCCAGTAGTATCGCCCAAACGGGCTCCTACGAGCAGTACTTC. The chain joins TRBV19 to TRBJ2-7; no clear D. Germline CDR1 is LNHDA and CDR2 is SQIVND (reference sequence). Between the trimmed V and J ends, which lost 3 bases and 0 bases, there was a span of 12 bases. The CDR3 has 15 residues.

This chain links TRBV6-1 with TRBJ2-5; D perhaps matches TRBD1 (5 bases). The CDR3 is 12 residues long. The V gene lost 5 bases and the J gene lost 5 bases, with 9 bases spanning the gap. In germline, CDR1 is MNHNS, CDR2 SASEGT. CDR3 in amino acids: CASSLTDETQYF. DNA for the CDR3: TGTGCCAGCAGTCTGACAGATGAGACCCAGTACTTC.

This clone was seen only a few times. This chain connects TRBV7-2 to TRBJ2-7, with D tentatively TRBD2 (6 bases). The length of the CDR3 is 15 residues. Germline V CDR1 and CDR2: SGHTA, FQGNSA. The V end lost 1 base, the J end lost 4 bases, and 14 bases lay between the germline ends. The CDR3 bases are TGTGCCAGCAGCTTAGGCGGCGGGGCGGAGTACGAGCAGTACTTC. Translated, it gives CASSLGGGAEYEQYF.

This clone was counted many times. The sample contains more than one DNA sequence encoding this CDR3. The chain carries TRBV4-3 and TRBJ1-2, with 8 bases lining up with TRBD1. CDR3 length: 14 residues. Germline V lookup: CDR1 LGHNA, CDR2 YSLEER. V trimming: 1 base; J trimming: 4 bases; junction bases outside the gene matches: 2. The CDR3 here is CASSQGQGSYGYTF. CDR3 in DNA: TGCGCCAGCAGCCAAGGACAGGGGTCCTATGGCTACACCTTC.

This clone showed up just once. This chain links TRBV7-9 with TRBJ2-3, with 7 bases that match TRBD1. Trimming at V came to 3 bases and at J to 8 bases, leaving 8 bases not matched to a gene. This CDR3 is 14 amino acids long. Looked up from germline, CDR1 is SEHNR and CDR2 is FQNEAQ (reference sequence). In DNA form, the CDR3 reads TGTGCCAGCAGCTTCGGGACAGAAGCTGGTACGCAGTATTTT. It codes for CASSFGTEAGTQYF.

Comments on this clone: Other DNA sequences from this sample encode an identical CDR3 as well. This chain links TRBV7-7 with TRBJ2-3, with 9 nucleotides matching TRBD2. Germline loops: CDR1 SSHAT, CDR2 FNYEAQ (reference sequence). The trim removed 1 base at V and 1 base at J, leaving 0 bases unmatched. The CDR3 sequence is 15 residues long. CDR3 in amino acids: CASSLGLAGTDTQYF. The CDR3 nucleotides are TGTGCCAGCAGCTTAGGACTAGCGGGCACAGATACGCAGTATTTT.

The chain links TRBV2 to TRBJ2-1, with 9 nucleotides matching TRBD2. CDR1 is SNHLY and CDR2 is FYNNEI in the germline V gene. V lost 5 bases to trimming and J lost 3 bases; unmatched junction nucleotides: 5. This CDR3 comprises 15 residues. The CDR3 nucleotides are TGTGCCAGCAGTCCTTCGACTAGCGGCTACAATGAGCAGTTCTTC. This translates into CASSPSTSGYNEQFF.

The chain carries TRBV7-2 and TRBJ2-1; weak D call: TRBD2 (5 bases). The CDR3 has 16 amino acids. The germline gives CDR1 SGHTA, CDR2 FQGNSA. Trimming pared 4 bases from V and 6 bases from J, leaving 19 bases between. The CDR3, as DNA: TGTGCCAGCAGCTCCGGGGTAGGACGTCTTACCAATGAGCAGTTCTTC. Amino acid sequence: CASSSGVGRLTNEQFF.

V usage is TRBV5-1 and J usage is TRBJ1-1, with 7 positions matching TRBD1. Trimming cost V 4 bases and J 1 base; bases outside gene matches: 7. CDR1 SGHRS and CDR2 YFSETQ come from the germline V gene. The CDR3 length is 15 residues. The CDR3 here is CASSGSGQSNTEAFF. The DNA for the CDR3 is TGCGCCAGCAGCGGTTCGGGACAGTCGAACACTGAAGCTTTCTTT.

The chain employs TRBV5-6 and TRBJ2-3, with 9 bases aligning to TRBD2. This CDR3 has 16 residues. V trimming: 4 bases; J trimming: 2 bases; junction bases outside the gene matches: 8. Germline loops: CDR1 SGHDT, CDR2 YYEEEE. The CDR3 nucleotides are TGTGCCAGCAGCCCTCCCCGACTAGCGGCCACAGATACGCAGTATTTT. The encoded protein is CASSPPRLAATDTQYF.

The chain joins TRBV28 to TRBJ1-5; 8 nucleotides line up with TRBD1. The length of the CDR3 is 14 residues. J lost 5 bases, V lost 4 bases, and 4 bases had no gene match. Looked up from germline, CDR1 is MDHEN and CDR2 is SYDVKM. CDR3 amino acids: CASSSDRDDQPQHF. The CDR3 region has the DNA TGTGCCAGCAGTTCGGACAGGGATGATCAGCCCCAGCATTTT.

V is TRBV4-1 and J is TRBJ1-5, with no clear D. Germline V gives CDR1 MGHRA, CDR2 YSYEKL. The CDR3 length is 15 residues. V gave up 1 base and J gave up 4 bases, with 11 bases separating them. Here the CDR3 DNA reads TGCGCCAGCAGCCAAGTGGTAGGGAGGAATCAGCCCCAGCATTTT. This codes for CASSQVVGRNQPQHF.

This clone has a single count. The rearrangement joins TRBV28 to TRBJ1-2, with 10 nucleotides matching TRBD1. The CDR3 covers 16 residues. Germline CDR1 and CDR2: MDHEN and SYDVKM. V was clipped by 5 bases and J by 4 bases; unmatched bases: 10. The CDR3 loop is CASSGGRQGAVYGYTF. Here the CDR3 DNA reads TGTGCCAGCAGTGGGGGTCGACAGGGGGCAGTCTATGGCTACACCTTC.